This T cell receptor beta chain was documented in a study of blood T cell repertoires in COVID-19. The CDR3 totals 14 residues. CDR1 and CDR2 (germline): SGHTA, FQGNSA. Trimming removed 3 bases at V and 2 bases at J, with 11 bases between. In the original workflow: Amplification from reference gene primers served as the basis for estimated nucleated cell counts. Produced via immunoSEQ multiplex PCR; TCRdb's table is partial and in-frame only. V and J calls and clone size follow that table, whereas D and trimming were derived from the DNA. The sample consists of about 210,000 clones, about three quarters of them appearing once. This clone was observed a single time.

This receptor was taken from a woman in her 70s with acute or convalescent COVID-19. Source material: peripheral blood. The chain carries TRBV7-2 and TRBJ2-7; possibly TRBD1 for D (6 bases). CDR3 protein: CASSLGRGTYEQYF. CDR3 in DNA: TGTGCCAGCAGCTTGGGTAGGGGGACCTACGAGCAGTACTTC.